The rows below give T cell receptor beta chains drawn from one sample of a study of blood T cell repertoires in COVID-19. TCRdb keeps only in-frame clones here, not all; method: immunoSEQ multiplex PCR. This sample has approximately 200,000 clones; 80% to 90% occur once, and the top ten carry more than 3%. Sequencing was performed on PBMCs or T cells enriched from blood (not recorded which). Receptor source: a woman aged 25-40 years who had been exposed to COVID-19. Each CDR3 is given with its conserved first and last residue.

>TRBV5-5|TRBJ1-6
CASSQGLDSYNSPLHF
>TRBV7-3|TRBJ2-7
CASSLEIAGNYEQYF
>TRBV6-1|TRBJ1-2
CASSEALAGEDYGYTF
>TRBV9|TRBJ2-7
CASSVGLAGDNEQYF
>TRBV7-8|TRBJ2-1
CASSLAGGREQFF
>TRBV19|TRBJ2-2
CASGWTPNTGELFF
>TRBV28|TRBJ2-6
CASSFPGQGRASGRVLTF
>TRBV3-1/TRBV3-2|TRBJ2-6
CASSQASSGANVLTF
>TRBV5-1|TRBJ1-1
CASSLGTGRGNTEAFF
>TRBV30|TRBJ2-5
CAWRDYKETQYF
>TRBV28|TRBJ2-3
CASRSSPGQGTDTQYF
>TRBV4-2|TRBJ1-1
CASSKPGQGEAFF
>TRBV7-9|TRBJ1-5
CASSPDRGDQPQHF
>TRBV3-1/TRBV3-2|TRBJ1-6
CASSHSQGSPLHF
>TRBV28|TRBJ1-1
CASSLSGGRRSLAFF
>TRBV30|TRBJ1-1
CAWITSSAFF
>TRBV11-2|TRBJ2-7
CASSLVWGRSYYEQYF
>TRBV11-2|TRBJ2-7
CASSLVLAADYEQYF
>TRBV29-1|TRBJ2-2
CSVALLGGQNTGELFF
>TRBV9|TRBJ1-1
CASSVAPGMNTEAFF
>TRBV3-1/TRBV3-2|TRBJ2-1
CASSRELAGDNEQFF
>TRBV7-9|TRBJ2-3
CASSFNNQLASTDTQYF
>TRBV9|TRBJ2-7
CASSVGGLADLYEQYF
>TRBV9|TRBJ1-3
CASSAPGTGPGNTIYF
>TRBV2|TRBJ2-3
CASRDGTSQKQYF
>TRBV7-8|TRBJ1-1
CASSLGQLNTEAFF
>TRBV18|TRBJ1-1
CASSPTGNTEAFF
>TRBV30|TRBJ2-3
CAWEPGRGTDTQYF
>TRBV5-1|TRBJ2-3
CASSFISGAGSTDTQYF
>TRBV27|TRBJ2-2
CASSPLSISTGELFF
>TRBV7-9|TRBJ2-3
CASSLEGARVTTQYF
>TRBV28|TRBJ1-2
CASSPGRESGYTF
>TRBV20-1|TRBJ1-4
CSASDREKLFF
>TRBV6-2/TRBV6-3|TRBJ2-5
CASSYSTGRAWETQYF
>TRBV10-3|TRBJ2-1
CAISDGLEGLEQFF
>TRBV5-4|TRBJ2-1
CASSDRTSGRGREQFF
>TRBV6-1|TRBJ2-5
CASSEVGQLHPRYF
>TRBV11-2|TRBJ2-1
CASSLDLNEQFF
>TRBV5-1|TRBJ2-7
CASSALAGGSSYEQYF
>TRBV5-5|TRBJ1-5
CASSPWGYGDQPQHF
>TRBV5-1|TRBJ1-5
CASSLDSYQPQHF
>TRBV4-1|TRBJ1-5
CASSHPTVARPQHF
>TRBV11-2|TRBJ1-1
CASSVQYGNTEAFF
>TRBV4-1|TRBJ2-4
CASSQSSRASGLTRAKNIQYF
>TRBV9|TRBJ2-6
CASSVFDRSSGANVLTF
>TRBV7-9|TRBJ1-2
CASSLDQTAYGYTF
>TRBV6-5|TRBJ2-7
CASSYRGRTYEQYF
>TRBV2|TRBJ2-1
CASSPLAGDRYNEQFF
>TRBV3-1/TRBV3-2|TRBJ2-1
CASSRGLAGAYNEQFF
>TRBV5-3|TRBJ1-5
CARSLAARDRVNQPQHF
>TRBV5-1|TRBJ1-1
CASSFVEGGTEAFF
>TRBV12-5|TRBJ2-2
CASGSPYTGDTGELFF
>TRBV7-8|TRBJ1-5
CASSFQTGEYQPQHF
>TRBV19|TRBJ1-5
CASSTGRGAQHF
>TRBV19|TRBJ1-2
CASSPVRRGRGGYTF
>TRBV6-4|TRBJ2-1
CASSEDSTYNEQFF
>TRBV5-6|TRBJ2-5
CASSLAREQETQYF